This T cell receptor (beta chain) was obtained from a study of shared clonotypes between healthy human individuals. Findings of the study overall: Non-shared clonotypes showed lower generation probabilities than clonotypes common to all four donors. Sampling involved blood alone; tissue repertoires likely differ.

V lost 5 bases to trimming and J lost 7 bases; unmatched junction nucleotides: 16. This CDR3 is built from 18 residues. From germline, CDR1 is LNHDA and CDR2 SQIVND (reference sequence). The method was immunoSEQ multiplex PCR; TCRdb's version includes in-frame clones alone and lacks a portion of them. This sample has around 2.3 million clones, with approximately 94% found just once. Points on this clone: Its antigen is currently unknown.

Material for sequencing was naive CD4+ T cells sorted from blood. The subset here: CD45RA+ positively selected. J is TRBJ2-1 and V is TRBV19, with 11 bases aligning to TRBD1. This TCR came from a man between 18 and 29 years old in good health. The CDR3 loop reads CASSGSVGTGGNWNEQFF. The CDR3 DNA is TGTGCCAGTAGTGGTTCCGTCGGGACAGGGGGAAATTGGAATGAGCAGTTCTTC.